The TCR beta chain under discussion was sequenced for a study of CDR3 diversity in severe acne. CDR3 length: 13 amino acids. V shed 9 bases, J shed 0 bases, and the junction held 4 bases outside the gene matches. Germline lookup yields CDR1 SNHLY and CDR2 FYNNEI. TCRdb re-derived calls from the PCR reads in MiXCR, one entry per CDR3 protein. The data show fewer than 90,000 distinct CDR3 sequences, 45% to 65% seen once. Material: blood. This receptor was taken from a male donor in good health, without acne. The gene calls are TRBV2 and TRBJ2-7, with 8 bases fitting TRBD2. The CDR3 DNA is TGTGCCAGGACTAGCGCGATCTCCTACGAGCAGTACTTC. Encoded protein: CARTSAISYEQYF.